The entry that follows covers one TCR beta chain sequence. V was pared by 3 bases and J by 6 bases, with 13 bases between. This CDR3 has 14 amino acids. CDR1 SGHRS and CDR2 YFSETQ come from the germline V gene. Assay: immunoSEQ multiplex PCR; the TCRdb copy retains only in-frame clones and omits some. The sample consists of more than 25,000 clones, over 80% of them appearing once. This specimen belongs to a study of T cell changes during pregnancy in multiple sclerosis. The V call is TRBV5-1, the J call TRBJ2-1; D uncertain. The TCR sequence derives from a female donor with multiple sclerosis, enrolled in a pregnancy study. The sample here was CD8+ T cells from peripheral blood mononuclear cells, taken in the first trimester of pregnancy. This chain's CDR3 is CASSSEIEINEQFF. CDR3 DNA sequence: TGCGCCAGCAGCTCCGAGATAGAGATCAATGAGCAGTTCTTC. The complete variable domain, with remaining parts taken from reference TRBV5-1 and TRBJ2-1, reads KAGVTQTPRYLIKTRGQQVTLSCSPISGHRSVSWYQQTPGQGLQFLFEYFSETQRNKGNFPGRFSGRQFSNSRSEMNVSTLELGDSALYLCASSSEIEINEQFFGPGTRLTVL.